The 3 T cell receptor beta chains reported below all come from one sample, sequenced in a study of blood T cell repertoires in COVID-19. The method was immunoSEQ multiplex PCR; TCRdb's version includes in-frame clones alone and lacks a portion of them. Of hundreds of thousands of clones in the sample, about 90% were seen once. Sequencing input: PBMCs or T cells enriched from blood (not recorded which). These receptors originate from a woman aged 25-40 years who had recovered from COVID-19.

The sample holds one count of this clone. The chain links TRBV10-2 to TRBJ2-1; 8 positions agree with TRBD1. Germline V CDR1 and CDR2: WSHSY, SAAADI. The CDR3 is 15 residues long. V lost 6 bases to trimming and J lost 7 bases; unmatched junction nucleotides: 11. For the CDR3, the DNA is TGCGCCAGCAGCCCCGGGACAGGAGGGCGAAATGAGCAGTTCTTC. Translated: CASSPGTGGRNEQFF.

V gene TRBV29-1 combines with J gene TRBJ2-1; 11 bases fit TRBD2. The CDR3 runs to 17 residues. Germline-derived CDR1 and CDR2 are SQVTM and ANQGSEA. J lost 7 bases, V lost 8 bases, and 19 bases had no gene match. The CDR3: CSITGASGRNFENEQFF. In DNA form, the CDR3 reads TGCAGCATAACGGGGGCTAGCGGGAGGAATTTTGAAAATGAGCAGTTCTTC.

This chain uses TRBV18 with TRBJ2-3, with 15 bases matching TRBD2. Per the germline V gene, CDR1 is KGHSH and CDR2 is LQKENI. This CDR3 is built from 17 residues. With 6 bases clipped from V and 6 bases from J, the junction kept 10 bases outside the gene matches. The CDR3 spells CASSRTSGRAVLDTQYF. The CDR3 DNA reads as TGTGCCAGCTCCCGGACTAGCGGGAGGGCCGTATTGGATACGCAGTATTTT.